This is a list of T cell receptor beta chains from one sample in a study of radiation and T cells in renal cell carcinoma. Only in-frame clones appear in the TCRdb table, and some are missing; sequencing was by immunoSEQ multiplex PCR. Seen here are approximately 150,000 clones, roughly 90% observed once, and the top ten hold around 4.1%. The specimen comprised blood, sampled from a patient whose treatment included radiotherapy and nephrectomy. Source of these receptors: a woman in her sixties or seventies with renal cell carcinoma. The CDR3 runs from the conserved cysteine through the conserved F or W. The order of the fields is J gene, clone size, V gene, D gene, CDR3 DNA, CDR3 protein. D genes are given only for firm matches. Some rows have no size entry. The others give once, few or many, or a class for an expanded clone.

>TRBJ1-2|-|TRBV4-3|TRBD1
TGCGCCAGCAGCCAAGGTCAACAGGGGAACTATGGCTACACCTTC
CASSQGQQGNYGYTF
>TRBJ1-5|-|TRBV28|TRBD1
TGTGCCAGCAGCCGGGACAGGGTTCAGCCCCAGCATTTT
CASSRDRVQPQHF
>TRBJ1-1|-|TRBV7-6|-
TGTGCCAGCAGCCCCGACCCTCGGGCTGAAGCTTTCTTT
CASSPDPRAEAFF
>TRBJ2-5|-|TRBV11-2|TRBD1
TGTGCCAGCAGCTTAGTAGGTGACAGGGTGTCGGAGACCCAGTACTTC
CASSLVGDRVSETQYF
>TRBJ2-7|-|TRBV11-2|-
TGTGCCAGCAGCTTAAGATACTACGAGCAGTACTTC
CASSLRYYEQYF
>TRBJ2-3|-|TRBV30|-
TGTGCCTGGAGTGTCCTAGCGACTAGCACAGATACGCAGTATTTT
CAWSVLATSTDTQYF
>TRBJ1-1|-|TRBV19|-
TGTGCCAGTAGTATCCCGAGGGGCAGAGCTTTCTTT
CASSIPRGRAFF
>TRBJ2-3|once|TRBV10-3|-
TGTGCCACAGGGGCAGATACGCAGTATTTT
CATGADTQYF
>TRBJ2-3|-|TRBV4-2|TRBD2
TGTGCCAGCAGCCCTTCCCCAGCGGGGCTTACCCGCACAGATACGCAGTATTTT
CASSPSPAGLTRTDTQYF
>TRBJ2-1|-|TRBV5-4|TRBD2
TGTGCCAGCAGCTCAGGGACTAGCGGATACAATGAGCAGTTCTTC
CASSSGTSGYNEQFF
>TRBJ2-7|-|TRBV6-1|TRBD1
TGTGCCAGCAGTCTAGGGACAGGGAGGTACGAGCAGTACTTC
CASSLGTGRYEQYF
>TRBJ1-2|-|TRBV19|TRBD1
TGTGCCAGTAGTGACAGGGGGCGGCGGGGCTACACCTTC
CASSDRGRRGYTF
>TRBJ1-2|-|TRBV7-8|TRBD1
TGTGCCAGCAGCTTAGGGGAGGACAGGGAAGGGGGCTACACCTTC
CASSLGEDREGGYTF
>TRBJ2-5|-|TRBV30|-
TGTGCCTCTCAGGGGGGGAGGACCCAGTACTTC
CASQGGRTQYF
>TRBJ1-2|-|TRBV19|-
TGTGCCAGTAGTATAGTTGGTGGTGGCTACACCTTC
CASSIVGGGYTF
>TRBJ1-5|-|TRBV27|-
TGTGCCAGCAGCCTCTCCGGGACCCATAGCAATCAGCCCCAGCATTTT
CASSLSGTHSNQPQHF
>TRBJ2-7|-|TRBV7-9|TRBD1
TGTGCCAGCGGCCCGTTTCTGACAGGGGGCAACTCCTACGAGCAGTACTTC
CASGPFLTGGNSYEQYF
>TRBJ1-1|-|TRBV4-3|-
TGCGCCAGCAGCTACGGACTATCGGACACTGAAGCTTTCTTT
CASSYGLSDTEAFF
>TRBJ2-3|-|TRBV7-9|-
TGTGCCAGCAGCCCGATGACGGGACACCTGGGCACAGATACGCAGTATTTT
CASSPMTGHLGTDTQYF
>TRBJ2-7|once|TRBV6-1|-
TGTGCCAGCACCGGGAGCTACGAGCAGTACTTC
CASTGSYEQYF
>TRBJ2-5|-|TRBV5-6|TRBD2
TGTGCCAGCAGCCTTCCAGGACTAGCGGAAGAGACCCAGTACTTC
CASSLPGLAEETQYF
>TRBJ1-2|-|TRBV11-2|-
TGTGCCAGCAGCCCCTTGAGGAGGGAAGGCTACACCTTC
CASSPLRREGYTF
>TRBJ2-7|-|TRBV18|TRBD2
TGTGCCAGCTCACCAGGGACTAGCCCTAGGCAGCAGTACTTC
CASSPGTSPRQQYF
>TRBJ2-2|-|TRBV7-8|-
TGTGCCAGCAGTCGAAGTTCGGGACCCACCGGGGAGCTGTTTTTT
CASSRSSGPTGELFF
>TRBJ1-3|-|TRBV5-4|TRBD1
TGTGCCAGCAGCTGGGACAGTCGTTCTGGAAACACCATATATTTT
CASSWDSRSGNTIYF
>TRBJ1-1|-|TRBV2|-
TGTGCCAGCACGGCAGACGGAGGGACTGAAGCTTTCTTT
CASTADGGTEAFF
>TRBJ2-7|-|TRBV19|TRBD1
TGTGCCAGTAGCACACACTCACAGGGGTCCTACGAGCAGTACTTC
CASSTHSQGSYEQYF
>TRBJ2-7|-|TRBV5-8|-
TGTGCCAGCAGCCCTACCGCGTTCGTCAGCTACGAGCAGTACTTC
CASSPTAFVSYEQYF
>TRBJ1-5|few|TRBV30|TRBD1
TGTGCCTGGAGTGTACGTCCAGGGGGGAGTAGTTACGGCAATCAGCCCCAGCATTTT
CAWSVRPGGSSYGNQPQHF
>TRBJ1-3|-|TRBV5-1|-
TGCGCCAGCAGCCTAACCTTCGACTCTGGAAACACCATATATTTT
CASSLTFDSGNTIYF
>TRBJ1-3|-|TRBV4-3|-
TGCGCCAGCAGCCAAGACATCAGGGTAGCTGGAAACACCATATATTTT
CASSQDIRVAGNTIYF
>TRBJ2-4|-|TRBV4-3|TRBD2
TGCGCCAGCAGCCAAGACTCCCTAGCGGGGGCCATTCAGTACTTC
CASSQDSLAGAIQYF
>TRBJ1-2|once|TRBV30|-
TGTGCCTGGAGTCCCCGGGAAGGGAGCCGCGGGAACTATGGCTACACCTTC
CAWSPREGSRGNYGYTF
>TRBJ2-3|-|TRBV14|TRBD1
TGTGCCAGCAGCCAACAGGGGGCAAGCACAGATACGCAGTATTTT
CASSQQGASTDTQYF
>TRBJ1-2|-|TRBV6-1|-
TGTGCCAGCAGCCGGGAACCTATAGGTTCGGGAGGCTACACCTTC
CASSREPIGSGGYTF
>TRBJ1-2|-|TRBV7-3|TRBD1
TGTGCCAGCAGCTTAGGGGGACAGGGAAGTAACTATGGCTACACCTTC
CASSLGGQGSNYGYTF
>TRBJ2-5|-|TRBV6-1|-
TGTGCCAGCATGGGGGGCCAAGAGACCCAGTACTTC
CASMGGQETQYF
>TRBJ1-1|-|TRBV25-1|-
TGTGCCAGCAGTTTTGGCGGGGGCACTGAAGCTTTCTTT
CASSFGGGTEAFF
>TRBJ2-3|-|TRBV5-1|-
TGCGCCAGCAGGGTCACAATAAGCACAGATACGCAGTATTTT
CASRVTISTDTQYF
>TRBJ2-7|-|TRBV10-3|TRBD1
TGTGCCATCAGTGAGGGGACAGGGAGGCCCTACGAGCAGTACTTC
CAISEGTGRPYEQYF
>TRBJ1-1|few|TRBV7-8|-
TGTGCCAGCAGCTTAGTAGCCAGGAACACTGAAGCTTTCTTT
CASSLVARNTEAFF
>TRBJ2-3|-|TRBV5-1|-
TGCGCCAGCAGCAATTCGGGACTAGATACGCAGTATTTT
CASSNSGLDTQYF
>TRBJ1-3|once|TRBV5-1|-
TGCGCCAGCACGGAGGGAAAGTCTGGAAACACCATATATTTT
CASTEGKSGNTIYF
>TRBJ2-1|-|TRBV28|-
TGTGCCAGCAGTTTATGGTCCGGGACTGGGGCCTACAATGAGCAGTTCTTC
CASSLWSGTGAYNEQFF
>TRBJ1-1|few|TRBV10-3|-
TGTGCCACCCTCTCGGGGGAGGATACTGAAGCTTTCTTT
CATLSGEDTEAFF
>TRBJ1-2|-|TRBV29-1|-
TGCAGCGTCCCACACCGTAACTATGGCTACACCTTC
CSVPHRNYGYTF
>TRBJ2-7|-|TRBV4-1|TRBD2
TGCGCCAGCAGCCAAGATTCGGGGACTAGCTCGCTTTACGAGCAGTACTTC
CASSQDSGTSSLYEQYF
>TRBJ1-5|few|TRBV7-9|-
TGTGCCAGCAGCTTGGAAGGGGATCAGCCCCAGCATTTT
CASSLEGDQPQHF
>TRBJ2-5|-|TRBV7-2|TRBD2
TGTGCCAGCACCTGGGGTAGCGGGGCCCAAGAGACCCAGTACTTC
CASTWGSGAQETQYF
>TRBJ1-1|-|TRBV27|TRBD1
TGTGCCAGCATGTGGACAGGCACGTTCTCTGAAGCTTTCTTT
CASMWTGTFSEAFF
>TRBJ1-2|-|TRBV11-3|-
TGTGCCAGCAGCTTACCCCCCGGGGGGGCTGGCTACACCTTC
CASSLPPGGAGYTF
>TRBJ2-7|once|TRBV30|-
TGTGCCTGGAGTCCTCGACAGAGCTCCTACGAGCAGTACTTC
CAWSPRQSSYEQYF
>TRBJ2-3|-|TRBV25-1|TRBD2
TGTGCCAGCAGTCCGGGGGGGGCGGGAGCAGATACGCAGTATTTT
CASSPGGAGADTQYF
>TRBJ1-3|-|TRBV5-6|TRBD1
TGTGCCAGCAGCTTGGGAGGGACAGGGAATGGAAACACCATATATTTT
CASSLGGTGNGNTIYF
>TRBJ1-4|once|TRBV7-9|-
TGTGCCAGCAGCTCGGATCCTGCAACTAATGAAAAACTGTTTTTT
CASSSDPATNEKLFF
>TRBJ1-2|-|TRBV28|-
TGTGCCAGCAGTTTATACAGGGACTATGGCTACACCTTC
CASSLYRDYGYTF
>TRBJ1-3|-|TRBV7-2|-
TGTGCCAGCAGTACGGACATAGGTGCAAACACCATATATTTT
CASSTDIGANTIYF